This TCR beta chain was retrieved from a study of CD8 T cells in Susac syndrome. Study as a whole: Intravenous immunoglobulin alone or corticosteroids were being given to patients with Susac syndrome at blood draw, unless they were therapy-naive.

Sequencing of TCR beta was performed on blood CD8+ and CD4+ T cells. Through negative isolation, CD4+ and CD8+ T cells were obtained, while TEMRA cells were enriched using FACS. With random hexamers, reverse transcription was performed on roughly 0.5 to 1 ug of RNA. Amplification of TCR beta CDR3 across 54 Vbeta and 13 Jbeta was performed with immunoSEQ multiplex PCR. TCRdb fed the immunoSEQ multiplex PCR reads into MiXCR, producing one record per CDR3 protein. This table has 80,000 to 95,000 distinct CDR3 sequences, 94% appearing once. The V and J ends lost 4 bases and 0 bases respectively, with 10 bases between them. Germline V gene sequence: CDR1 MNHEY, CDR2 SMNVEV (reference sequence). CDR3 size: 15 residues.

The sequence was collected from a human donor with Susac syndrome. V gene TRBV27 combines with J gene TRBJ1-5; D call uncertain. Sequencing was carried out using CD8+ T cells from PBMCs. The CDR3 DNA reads TGTGCCAGCAGTTCCTCAGAGACTAGCAATCAGCCCCAGCATTTT. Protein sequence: CASSSSETSNQPQHF.